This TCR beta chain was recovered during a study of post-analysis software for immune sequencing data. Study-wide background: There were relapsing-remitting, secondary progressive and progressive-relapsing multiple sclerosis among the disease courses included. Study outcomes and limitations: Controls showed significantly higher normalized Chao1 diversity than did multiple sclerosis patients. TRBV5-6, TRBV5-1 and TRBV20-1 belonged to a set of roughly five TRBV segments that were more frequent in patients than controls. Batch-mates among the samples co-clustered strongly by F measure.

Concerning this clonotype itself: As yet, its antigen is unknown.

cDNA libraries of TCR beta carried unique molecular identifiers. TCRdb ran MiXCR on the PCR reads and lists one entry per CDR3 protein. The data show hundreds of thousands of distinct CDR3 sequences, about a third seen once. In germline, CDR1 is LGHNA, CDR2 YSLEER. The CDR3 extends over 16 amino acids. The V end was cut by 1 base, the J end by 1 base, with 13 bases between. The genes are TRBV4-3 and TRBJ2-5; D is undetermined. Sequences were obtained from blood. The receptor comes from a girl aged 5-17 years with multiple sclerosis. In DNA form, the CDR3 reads TGCGCCAGCAGCCAAGTCAAGGAGCCCCTCCAAGAGACCCAGTACTTC. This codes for CASSQVKEPLQETQYF.